This T cell receptor beta chain was documented in a study of blood T cell repertoires in COVID-19. Study-level background: The United States, Italy and Spain were the sources of the acute and convalescent COVID-19 samples.

In the original processing: The assay estimated nucleated cells by amplifying reference gene primers. Profiled with immunoSEQ multiplex PCR; TCRdb holds only in-frame clones, not every one. D and trimming were read from the DNA, whereas the V and J calls and clone size are those reported in that table. The repertoire consists of 130,000 or so clones, with roughly 69% occurring once and the leading ten covering about 2.2%. CDR1 and CDR2 from the germline V gene are MNHNY and SVGAGI (reference sequence). The CDR3 consists of 13 residues. Trimming removed 7 bases from V and 5 bases from J, with 14 bases in between.

The specimen was peripheral blood. The clonotype was recovered from an older woman with acute or convalescent COVID-19. The chain links TRBV6-6 to TRBJ1-2; a weak D match, TRBD1 (6 bases). CDR3 nucleotide sequence: TGTGCCAGCACCCAGGGGTTTTTATATGGCTACACCTTC. Protein product: CASTQGFLYGYTF.